This T cell receptor (beta chain) emerged from a study of control samples from healthy donors and cancer patients (dated by TCRdb to about 2020). A remark on this clone: The antigen this receptor binds is unknown. Nothing much larger sits one base from this clone, and base qualities are not available.

From the germline V gene, CDR1 is MDHEN and CDR2 is SYDVKM. There are 14 amino acids in the CDR3, from cysteine to phenylalanine inclusive. Just the 42-base CDR3 DNA is kept, in frame starting at base 1. Trimming removed 3 bases from V and 7 bases from J, leaving 13 bases between the germline ends. Library preparation employed the immunoSEQ multiplex PCR assay. TCRdb took over this immuneACCESS table, retaining in-frame rearrangements with V and J assigned. Such tables are incomplete; in checked studies, under half of the missing clones stem from an unresolved V gene, and the remainder is unexplained. This sample has 150,000 to 200,000 clones in its table, and around 90% of those were observed once. The ten top clones hold about 12% of the sample.

The TCR was taken from a young man in good health. The sequence is built from TRBV28 and TRBJ2-4; TRBD2 is a possible D gene, resting on 6 matching bases. The source material was blood. CDR3 sequence: CASSFGGKGNIQYF. The sequenced DNA is TGTGCCAGCAGTTTTGGAGGGAAGGGGAACATTCAGTACTTC.